A single sample is the source of the 18 T cell receptor beta chains below, sequenced in a study of blood T cell repertoires in COVID-19. TCRdb's table, derived via immunoSEQ multiplex PCR, lists solely in-frame clones and lacks some. The repertoire holds over 45,000 clones, under 90% seen once, with roughly 28% in the top ten. Sequencing used peripheral blood. The receptor set was obtained from an elderly woman with active or convalescent COVID-19.

J is TRBJ1-5 and V is TRBV24-1; D unclear. V was trimmed by 2 bases and J by 3 bases, leaving 10 bases between them. Germline V gene data show CDR1 as KGHDR and CDR2 as SFDVKD. CDR3 size: 15 residues. CDR3: CATSDSRWVNQPQHF. Here the CDR3 DNA reads TGTGCCACCAGTGATTCGCGGTGGGTCAATCAGCCCCAGCATTTT.

The CDR3 spells CASSLHSQENIQYF. The CDR3 nucleotides read TGTGCCAGCAGCTTACACTCACAGGAAAACATTCAGTACTTC. The chain has TRBV7-6 and TRBJ2-4, with a weak D call TRBD1 (5 bases). The CDR3 totals 14 residues. Trimming shortened V by 2 bases and J by 5 bases, and 10 bases separated the two germline ends. Germline V gene lookup returns CDR1 SGHVS and CDR2 FNYEAQ.

The chain is built from TRBV10-3 and TRBJ2-7; TRBD1 agrees at 7 bases. The CDR3 consists of 15 residues. J lost 4 bases, V lost 0 bases, and 6 bases had no gene match. Germline values: CDR1 ENHRY, CDR2 SYGVKD. The CDR3 DNA sequence: TGTGCCATCAGTGAGTCGGCAGGGGGTGAGTACGAGCAGTACTTC. Its translation: CAISESAGGEYEQYF.

The chain combines TRBV15 with TRBJ1-5, with D hard to call. The V end was cut by 0 bases, the J end by 4 bases, with 10 bases between. CDR1 is LNHNV, CDR2 YYDKDF, per germline (reference sequence). This CDR3 has 15 residues. The CDR3 region is CATSRDITENQPQHF. CDR3 DNA sequence: TGTGCCACCAGCAGAGATATTACGGAGAATCAGCCCCAGCATTTT.

The rearrangement links TRBV11-3 to TRBJ2-4; TRBD2 might be the D (6 bases). The V end was cut by 7 bases, the J end by 8 bases, with 15 bases between. Germline V lookup: CDR1 SGHNT, CDR2 YENEEA. The CDR3 extends over 13 amino acids. The chain's CDR3 is CASNMTRPDIQYF. CDR3 DNA: TGTGCCAGCAACATGACTAGACCTGACATTCAGTACTTC.

This chain uses TRBV19 with TRBJ1-6; D not resolved. Trimming took off 6 bases at V and 8 bases at J, with 11 bases between the two ends. The CDR3 extends over 13 amino acids. Per germline, CDR1 LNHDA and CDR2 SQIVND (reference sequence). CDR3 bases: TGTGCCAGTAGCAATTACATTGATTCACCCCTCCACTTT. It specifies CASSNYIDSPLHF.

The chain carries TRBV9 and TRBJ1-6; 11 bases agree with TRBD1. Trimming at V came to 5 bases and at J to 5 bases, leaving 6 bases not matched to a gene. The CDR3 contains 16 residues. Germline CDR1 SGDLS, CDR2 YYNGEE. The CDR3 loop is CASRMGQGEDNSPLHF. The CDR3 DNA follows: TGTGCCAGCAGAATGGGACAGGGGGAGGATAATTCACCCCTCCACTTT.

The V call is TRBV7-9, the J call TRBJ2-2; 8 bases align to TRBD1. Germline V gene lookup returns CDR1 SEHNR and CDR2 FQNEAQ (reference sequence). After removal of 0 bases from V and 3 bases from J, the junction contained 6 bases not matched to a gene. The CDR3 is 17 residues long. This CDR3 is CASSLAVGTGDTGELFF. As DNA, the CDR3 is TGTGCCAGCAGCTTAGCGGTCGGGACAGGTGACACCGGGGAGCTGTTTTTT.

This chain joins TRBV28 and TRBJ2-7; D uncertain. The length of the CDR3 is 12 residues. Germline V gives CDR1 MDHEN, CDR2 SYDVKM. V lost 6 bases and J lost 1, with 7 bases in between. CDR3 DNA sequence: TGTGCCAGCAGCCTTTTATCCTACGAGCAGTACTTC. Its protein is CASSLLSYEQYF.

The chain has TRBV7-8 and TRBJ1-1, with D unresolved. CDR1 is SGHVS, CDR2 FQNEAQ, per germline. There are 14 residues in the CDR3. V was pared by 1 base and J by 4 bases, with 10 bases between. Written as DNA, the CDR3 is TGTGCCAGCAGCTTAGTGCCGGGTCTCACTGAAGCTTTCTTT. Protein product: CASSLVPGLTEAFF.

The chain recombines TRBV6-6 with TRBJ2-1; the D gene is possibly TRBD1 (5 bases). The CDR3 loop spans 15 amino acids. V was shortened by 3 bases and J by 9 bases, with 18 bases between the two germline ends. Germline V CDR1 and CDR2: MNHNY, SVGAGI (reference sequence). The CDR3 protein is CASSYGHAGISEQFF. The CDR3 DNA reads TGTGCCAGCAGTTATGGACACGCAGGAATAAGTGAGCAGTTCTTC.

This chain joins TRBV7-2 and TRBJ2-7; the match to TRBD2 covers 7 bases. The germline V gene encodes CDR1 SGHTA and CDR2 FQGNSA. The CDR3 extends over 14 amino acids. With V trimmed by 5 bases and J by 3 bases, 7 bases remained unmatched. The CDR3 DNA reads TGTGCCAGCAGCACTTTGGGGGGGGGCTACGAGCAGTACTTC. Its translation: CASSTLGGGYEQYF. Full variable domain (remainder filled in from reference TRBV7-2 and TRBJ2-7): GAGVSQSPSNKVTEKGKDVELRCDPISGHTALYWYRQSLGQGLEFLIYFQGNSAPDKSGLPSDRFSAERTGGSVSTLTIQRTQQEDSAVYLCASSTLGGGYEQYFGPGTRLTVT.

The chain is built from TRBV10-2 and TRBJ2-3, with 12 bases fitting TRBD2. Germline trimming cut 3 bases from V and 4 bases from J; bases unmatched to any gene: 8. CDR1 WSHSY and CDR2 SAAADI come from the germline V gene. The CDR3 contains 17 residues. CDR3: CASSDWLAGGPADTQYF. The DNA for the CDR3 is TGCGCCAGCAGTGACTGGCTAGCGGGGGGGCCAGCAGATACGCAGTATTTT.

The rearrangement links TRBV13 to TRBJ2-5, with a weak D call TRBD2 (5 bases). This CDR3 has 15 amino acids. CDR1 is PRHDT and CDR2 is FYEKMQ in the germline V gene (reference sequence). Trimming removed 5 bases at V and 7 bases at J, with 20 bases between. The CDR3 nucleotides are TGTGCCAGCAGCCACGCCAGGACCGGGGAGTGGACCCAGTACTTC. As protein: CASSHARTGEWTQYF.

The table lists this clone with a few counts. The chain employs TRBV27 and TRBJ2-1, with 13 positions matching TRBD2. The CDR3 contains 15 residues. Germline values: CDR1 MNHEY, CDR2 SMNVEV (reference sequence). With V trimmed by 7 bases and J by 9 bases, 9 bases remained unmatched. CDR3 DNA sequence: TGTGCCAGCACTCAGGGACTAGCGGGGACCGGTGAGCAGTTCTTC. Protein product: CASTQGLAGTGEQFF.

V is TRBV7-2 and J is TRBJ1-1; no reliable D call. The germline V gene encodes CDR1 SGHTA and CDR2 FQGNSA. V was pared by 6 bases and J by 2 bases, with 10 bases between. The CDR3 runs to 13 residues. As DNA, the CDR3 is TGTGCCAGCAGTCCTAAGAGAAACACTGAAGCTTTCTTT. It is translated as CASSPKRNTEAFF.

For the CDR3, the DNA is TGTGCCAGCAGCCAAAACCAGGGAACTAATGAAAAACTGTTTTTT. Its translation: CASSQNQGTNEKLFF. This chain joins TRBV14 and TRBJ1-4; D may be TRBD1 (5 bases). Deletions cut 2 bases from V and 1 base from J, with 8 bases between. This CDR3 comprises 15 residues. Looked up from germline, CDR1 is SGHDN and CDR2 is FVKESK.

The V and J genes are TRBV10-3 and TRBJ1-5; TRBD1 matches 9 bases. The CDR3 sequence is 12 residues long. V gave up 8 bases and J gave up 4 bases; unmatched junction bases: 0. Germline V gives CDR1 ENHRY, CDR2 SYGVKD. The CDR3 sequence: CAIGTGNQPQHF. The CDR3 DNA reads as TGTGCCATCGGGACAGGGAATCAGCCCCAGCATTTT.